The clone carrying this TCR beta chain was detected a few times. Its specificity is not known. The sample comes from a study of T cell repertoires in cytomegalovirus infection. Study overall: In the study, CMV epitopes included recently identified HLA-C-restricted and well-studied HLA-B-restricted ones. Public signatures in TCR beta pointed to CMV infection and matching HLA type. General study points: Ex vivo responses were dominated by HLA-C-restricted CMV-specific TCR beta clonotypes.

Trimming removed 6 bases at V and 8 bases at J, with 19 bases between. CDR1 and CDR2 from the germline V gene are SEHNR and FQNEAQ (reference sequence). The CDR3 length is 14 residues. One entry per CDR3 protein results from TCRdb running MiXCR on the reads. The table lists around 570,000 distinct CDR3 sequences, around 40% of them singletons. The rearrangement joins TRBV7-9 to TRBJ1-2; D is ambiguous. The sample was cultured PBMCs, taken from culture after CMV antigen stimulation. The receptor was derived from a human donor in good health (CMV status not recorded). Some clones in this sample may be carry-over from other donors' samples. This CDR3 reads CASRRDGPGRGYTF. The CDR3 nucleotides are TGTGCCAGCAGACGCGACGGTCCAGGCCGAGGCTACACCTTC.